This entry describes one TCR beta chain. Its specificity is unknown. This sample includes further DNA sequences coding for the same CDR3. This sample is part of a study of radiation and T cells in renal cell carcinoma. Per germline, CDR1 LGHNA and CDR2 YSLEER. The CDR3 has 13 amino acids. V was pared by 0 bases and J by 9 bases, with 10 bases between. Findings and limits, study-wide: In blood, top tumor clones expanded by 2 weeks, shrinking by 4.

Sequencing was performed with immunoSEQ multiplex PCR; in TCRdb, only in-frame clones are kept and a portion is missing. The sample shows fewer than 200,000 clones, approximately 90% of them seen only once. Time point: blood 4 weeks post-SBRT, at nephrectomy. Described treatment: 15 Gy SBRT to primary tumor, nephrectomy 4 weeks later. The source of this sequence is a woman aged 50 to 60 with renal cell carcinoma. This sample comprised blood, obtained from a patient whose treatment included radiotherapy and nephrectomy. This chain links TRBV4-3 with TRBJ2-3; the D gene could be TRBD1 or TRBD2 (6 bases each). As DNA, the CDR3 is TGCGCCAGCAGCCAAGATAGGGGGGACACGCAGTATTTT. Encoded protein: CASSQDRGDTQYF.